What follows is one T cell receptor beta chain and its context. The source of the sample is a study of blood T cell repertoires in COVID-19. Turning to the study itself: Sources were T cells, B-cell-depleted T cells, or PBMCs; the material itself was cDNA or gDNA.

In the authors' workflow: Reference gene primer amplification yielded estimated nucleated cell counts. This table comes from immunoSEQ multiplex PCR, and its TCRdb copy is limited to in-frame clones, with some not included. That table gives V, J and clone size, and the DNA gave D and trimming. The table shows approximately 230,000 clones, with around 82% occurring only once. The source is a woman older than 75 with active or convalescent COVID-19. Sequenced: peripheral blood.

The CDR3 here is CAIHGRSYNEQFF. CDR3 sequence (DNA): TGTGCCATCCACGGGAGATCCTACAATGAGCAGTTCTTC. V and J are TRBV3-1 (or the pseudogene TRBV3-2) and TRBJ2-1, with D maybe TRBD2 (6 bases). This CDR3 comprises 13 residues. CDR1 LGHDT and CDR2 YNNKEL come from the germline V gene (reference sequence). V was cut by 10 bases and J by 1 base, with 11 bases left in between.